This TCR beta chain comes out of a study of T cells after yellow fever vaccination. Looking at the study overall: Preparation of fractions with low cell numbers was performed using SMART-Seq v4 Ultra Low Input. Study results and limitations: Contaminants from the bulk population, in the form of abundant clonotypes, could be found in FACS-sorted repertoires.

Looked up from germline, CDR1 is DFQATT and CDR2 is SNEGSKA (reference sequence). V lost 6 bases and J lost 3, with 14 bases in between. The CDR3 covers 13 residues. This clonotype turned up a few times. Its matching antigen is unknown. Production of TCR cDNA was by 5'RACE template switching, which also added a universal primer site and UMIs. TCRdb processed the 5' RACE reads anew with MiXCR; each CDR3 protein has one entry. The sample includes 310,000 or so distinct CDR3 sequences, around 6.8% of them seen just once. The input for sequencing was PBMCs, taken approximately 40 days after the first yellow fever vaccination. The chain carries TRBV20-1 and TRBJ1-2; D call uncertain. This receptor was identified in a man aged 18 to 35 who received the YFV17D yellow fever vaccine. DNA for the CDR3: TGCAGTGCGCGGTTGGCTCTTGACTATGGCTACACCTTC. Its protein product is CSARLALDYGYTF.